This T cell receptor beta chain was observed in a study of blood T cells in healthy people across ages. Comments on this clonotype: A much larger clone differs by one base, so this may be a read error.

Then a second PCR, running about 6 to 11 cycles, was carried out with a sample-barcoded 5' primer and a J-beta primer mix. One entry per CDR3 protein, called by TCRdb with MiXCR from the 5' RACE reads. The table shows hundreds of thousands of distinct CDR3 sequences, with 29% occurring only once. CDR1 is MNHEY and CDR2 is SVGEGT in the germline V gene. The CDR3 sequence is 15 residues long. V dropped 5 bases and J dropped 5 bases, with 16 bases sitting between them. The chain couples TRBV6-2 or TRBV6-3 to TRBJ2-1; perhaps D is TRBD1 or TRBD2 (5 bases each). The clonotype originates from a woman of 80 years or more in good health. Sequencing input: blood. The CDR3 region has the DNA TGTGCCAGCAGTCAGGGACCCGCGCCCCACAATGAGCAGTTCTTC. It yields the protein CASSQGPAPHNEQFF.